This T cell receptor (beta chain) derives from a study of T cells in Graves' hyperthyroidism and ophthalmopathy. Findings and caveats of the study: The blood repertoire included most of the expanded thyroid clonotypes above 0.001.

Details on this clonotype: Its antigen is unknown.

Hyperthyroidism of Graves' type that showed no ophthalmopathy progression within 18 months was stable. The CDR3 regions of TCR beta were amplified from RNA transcripts. The primer set for the first-round RT-PCR of the TCR CDR3 was HTBI. MiXCR was run by TCRdb on the multiplex PCR reads, yielding one entry per CDR3 protein. The sample consists of more than 550,000 distinct CDR3 sequences, roughly 17% of them appearing once. V was trimmed by 7 bases and J by 8 bases, leaving 21 bases between them. This CDR3 region has 15 residues. Sequenced material: blood. This TCR was recovered from a man in his forties or fifties with Graves' hyperthyroidism. The rearrangement uses TRBV12-3 or TRBV12-4 and TRBJ2-1, with a tentative D call TRBD2 (7 bases). The CDR3 DNA is TGTGCCAGCACCCCAGGGGCGGGAGCGGTCGATGAGCAGTTCTTC. It encodes CASTPGAGAVDEQFF.